This is a list of T cell receptor beta chains from one sample in a study of cytomegalovirus exposure and HLA in healthy donors. The protocol was immunoSEQ multiplex PCR, while the TCRdb copy is restricted to in-frame clones and leaves out a portion. The sample holds about 160,000 clones, around 80% seen once. Sequenced sample: PBMCs. The receptors derive from a female donor in good health and CMV-seronegative. The CDR3 runs from the conserved cysteine through the conserved F or W. The D gene is left open where the match is weak. Clone size, where shown, is once, few, many, or a class for clones that have expanded.

D,length,size,V,J,CDR3,DNA
-,14,-,TRBV7-2,TRBJ2-3,CASSLRRDPDTQYF,TGTGCCAGCAGCTTAAGGCGGGACCCAGATACGCAGTATTTT
TRBD1,14,-,TRBV30,TRBJ2-3,CAWSEGASTDTQYF,TGTGCCTGGAGCGAGGGGGCATCCACAGATACGCAGTATTTT
-,16,-,TRBV7-9,TRBJ2-3,CASSLARAGGTDTQYF,TGTGCCAGCAGCTTAGCGCGGGCAGGGGGCACAGATACGCAGTATTTT
-,14,-,TRBV19,TRBJ2-1,CASSEPGTTVGQFF,TGTGCCAGTAGTGAGCCCGGAACTACGGTCGGGCAGTTCTTC
-,13,-,TRBV27,TRBJ1-2,CASSLQGSYGYTF,TGTGCCAGCAGTTTACAGGGTTCCTATGGCTACACCTTC
TRBD1,15,once,TRBV28,TRBJ1-1,CASSNVQGARTEAFF,TGTGCCAGCAGCAATGTACAGGGGGCTCGGACTGAAGCTTTCTTT
TRBD2,14,-,TRBV7-3,TRBJ2-1,CASGSGVSYNEQFF,TGTGCCAGCGGTAGCGGGGTTTCCTACAATGAGCAGTTCTTC
TRBD2,20,few,TRBV4-1,TRBJ2-1,CASSPQISNMAGGLYNEQFF,TGCGCCAGCAGCCCCCAAATCTCAAATATGGCGGGAGGGCTTTACAATGAGCAGTTCTTC
-,12,-,TRBV14,TRBJ2-5,CASSQAGETQYF,TGTGCCAGCAGCCAGGCGGGGGAGACCCAGTACTTC
TRBD1,17,-,TRBV7-3,TRBJ2-6,CASSSQGAYSGANVLTF,TGTGCCAGCAGCTCACAGGGGGCGTACTCTGGGGCCAACGTCCTGACTTTC
TRBD2,17,-,TRBV28,TRBJ2-5,CASRGARLAGGKETQYF,TGTGCCAGCAGGGGGGCCAGACTAGCGGGAGGGAAAGAGACCCAGTACTTC
-,16,-,TRBV4-3,TRBJ1-3,CASSQERDASGNTIYF,TGCGCCAGCAGCCAAGAGAGGGATGCCTCTGGAAACACCATATATTTT
TRBD1,15,-,TRBV9,TRBJ1-4,CASSIQGARGEKLFF,TGTGCCAGCAGCATCCAGGGGGCGCGTGGTGAAAAACTGTTTTTT
TRBD2,16,-,TRBV4-1,TRBJ2-7,CASSRAGAGGTYEQYF,TGCGCCAGCAGCCGAGCAGGAGCGGGGGGGACCTACGAGCAGTACTTC
TRBD2,18,-,TRBV5-1,TRBJ2-3,CASSLYIASGSGTDTQYF,TGCGCCAGCAGCTTGTACATTGCTAGCGGGTCTGGAACAGATACGCAGTATTTT
TRBD2,16,-,TRBV4-2,TRBJ2-5,CASSASGGLAKETQYF,TGTGCCAGCAGCGCTAGCGGGGGGCTGGCCAAAGAGACCCAGTACTTC
-,15,-,TRBV2,TRBJ2-5,CASSDRLTRQETQYF,TGTGCCAGCAGTGACAGACTAACCCGACAAGAGACCCAGTACTTC
-,15,-,TRBV5-1,TRBJ2-5,CASSLAPTAPGAQYF,TGCGCCAGCAGCTTGGCCCCGACAGCCCCTGGGGCCCAGTACTTC
-,15,-,TRBV7-9,TRBJ1-1,CASSLTVFGNTEAFF,TGTGCCAGCAGCTTAACCGTTTTCGGGAATACTGAAGCTTTCTTT
-,15,-,TRBV5-4,TRBJ2-7,CASSSPLGAHYEQYF,TGTGCCAGCAGCTCTCCCTTGGGGGCTCACTACGAGCAGTACTTC
-,16,few,TRBV9,TRBJ1-5,CASRVQAGRGNQPQHF,TGTGCCAGCAGGGTTCAAGCAGGGAGGGGCAATCAGCCCCAGCATTTT
-,13,-,TRBV28,TRBJ2-2,CASRGSVTGELFF,TGTGCCAGCCGGGGTTCGGTCACCGGGGAGCTGTTTTTT
TRBD2,17,-,TRBV30,TRBJ2-7,CAWSGGLAGQDFDEQYF,TGTGCCTGGAGTGGGGGGCTAGCGGGCCAGGACTTCGACGAGCAGTACTTC
TRBD1,14,once,TRBV5-5,TRBJ1-5,CASSPRQGAQPQHF,TGTGCCAGCAGCCCGCGACAGGGGGCACAGCCCCAGCATTTT
TRBD1,19,-,TRBV7-2,TRBJ1-5,CASSIMEGTGAAGAMPQHF,TGTGCCAGCAGCATCATGGAAGGGACAGGGGCCGCCGGGGCGATGCCCCAGCATTTT
-,12,once,TRBV6-6,TRBJ2-7,CASSSSGHEQYF,TGTGCCAGCAGCTCCTCAGGCCACGAGCAGTACTTC
-,13,-,TRBV6-5,TRBJ1-1,CASSYSNRECGFF,TGTGCCAGCAGTTACTCAAACAGGGAATGCGGTTTCTTT
-,14,-,TRBV7-2,TRBJ2-7,CASSPDLLRDEQYF,TGTGCCAGCAGCCCCGATCTCCTCCGGGACGAGCAGTACTTC
-,13,-,TRBV2,TRBJ2-2,CASRRGHAGELFF,TGTGCCAGCAGGCGGGGGCATGCCGGGGAGCTGTTTTTT
TRBD2,14,-,TRBV6-4,TRBJ2-7,CASGLAGGSYEQYF,TGTGCCAGCGGGCTAGCGGGGGGGTCCTACGAGCAGTACTTC
TRBD1,12,-,TRBV29-1,TRBJ1-6,CSVETGAKALHF,TGCAGCGTCGAAACAGGGGCGAAGGCCCTCCACTTT
-,13,few,TRBV6-4,TRBJ2-5,CASSDSGQETQYF,TGTGCCAGCAGTGACTCCGGCCAAGAGACCCAGTACTTC
TRBD1,18,-,TRBV30,TRBJ1-6,CAWGRGGTGLYRNSPLHF,TGTGCCTGGGGGCGCGGCGGGACAGGGCTATACAGGAATTCACCCCTCCACTTT
-,13,-,TRBV5-5,TRBJ1-2,CASSLLGVYGYTF,TGTGCCAGCAGCTTGCTAGGGGTCTATGGCTACACCTTC
-,16,-,TRBV5-1,TRBJ2-7,CASSYYGGLPPYEQYF,TGCGCCAGCAGTTACTACGGGGGGCTTCCCCCCTACGAGCAGTACTTC
-,17,-,TRBV6-1,TRBJ1-1,CASSEGGPTGLNTEAFF,TGTGCCAGCAGTGAAGGGGGCCCAACAGGGTTGAACACTGAAGCTTTCTTT
TRBD1,15,-,TRBV7-2,TRBJ1-5,CASSWTGGHNQPQHF,TGTGCCAGCAGCTGGACAGGGGGGCACAATCAGCCCCAGCATTTT
TRBD2,15,-,TRBV28,TRBJ2-2,CASSETSVNTGELFF,TGTGCCAGCAGCGAGACTAGCGTCAACACCGGGGAGCTGTTTTTT
TRBD1,16,-,TRBV18,TRBJ1-1,CASSPPGTGGNTEAFF,TGTGCCAGCTCACCACCCGGGACAGGGGGAAACACTGAAGCTTTCTTT
TRBD1,14,-,TRBV7-2,TRBJ1-5,CASSWTGGNQPQHF,TGTGCCAGCAGCTGGACAGGGGGCAATCAGCCCCAGCATTTT
-,12,-,TRBV9,TRBJ1-4,CASSSGLGKLFF,TGTGCCAGCAGCTCCGGGTTAGGTAAACTGTTTTTT
TRBD1,15,-,TRBV5-8,TRBJ1-6,CASSPMTGWGSPLHF,TGTGCCAGCAGCCCCATGACAGGGTGGGGATCACCCCTCCACTTT
-,13,-,TRBV5-1,TRBJ1-1,CASSFGSNTVAFF,TGCGCCAGCAGCTTCGGGTCTAACACTGTGGCTTTCTTT
-,14,-,TRBV11-2,TRBJ2-7,CASTLYGGYGEQYF,TGTGCCAGCACTCTCTACGGCGGATACGGCGAGCAGTACTTC
-,13,-,TRBV28,TRBJ1-1,CASSFRRNTEAFF,TGTGCCAGCAGTTTCCGGAGGAACACTGAAGCTTTCTTT
TRBD1,15,-,TRBV14,TRBJ2-7,CASSLPGTGGYEQYF,TGTGCCAGCAGCCTTCCCGGGACAGGGGGTTACGAGCAGTACTTC
-,12,-,TRBV5-1,TRBJ1-3,CASQDSGNTIYF,TGCGCCAGCCAGGACTCTGGAAACACCATATATTTT
TRBD1,15,-,TRBV5-5,TRBJ1-5,CASSPGGRSNQPQHF,TGTGCCAGCAGCCCAGGGGGCAGGAGCAATCAGCCCCAGCATTTT
TRBD1,18,-,TRBV7-9,TRBJ2-1,CASSPLRGQGESVDEQFF,TGTGCCAGCAGCCCACTCAGGGGACAGGGGGAGAGTGTGGATGAGCAGTTCTTC
TRBD2,18,-,TRBV7-3,TRBJ2-3,CASSYGTSGGRSTDTQYF,TGTGCCAGCAGCTACGGGACTAGCGGGGGGCGAAGCACAGATACGCAGTATTTT
-,14,-,TRBV9,TRBJ2-2,CASSVVQTTGELFF,TGTGCCAGCAGCGTAGTACAGACCACCGGGGAGCTGTTTTTT
TRBD1,15,-,TRBV7-9,TRBJ2-2,CASSFWTGNTGELFF,TGTGCCAGCAGCTTCTGGACAGGGAACACCGGGGAGCTGTTTTTT
TRBD1,13,few,TRBV6-1,TRBJ2-7,CASSRRDRYEQYF,TGTGCCAGCAGCCGAAGGGACAGATACGAGCAGTACTTC
TRBD1,13,-,TRBV13,TRBJ1-2,CASSPGGSYGYTF,TGTGCCAGCAGCCCAGGGGGCAGCTATGGCTACACCTTC
TRBD2,16,once,TRBV4-3,TRBJ2-7,CASSQVAAGGPYEQYF,TGCGCCAGCAGCCAAGTTGCAGCGGGGGGGCCGTACGAGCAGTACTTC